This entry features one T cell receptor (beta chain) sequence. The ends lost 0 bases at V and 12 bases at J; junction bases unmatched: 9. CDR3 length: 15 amino acids. Per the germline V gene, CDR1 is MNHEY and CDR2 is SVGEGT. Method: immunoSEQ multiplex PCR; TCRdb's copy keeps in-frame clones and lacks some. The repertoire has 90,000 to 100,000 clones, 75% to 85% of them found once; the top ten carry 10%. The data originate from a study of control samples from healthy donors and cancer patients. Sequencing was performed on blood. The chain has TRBV6-2 or TRBV6-3 and TRBJ2-1, with TRBD1 identical over 9 bases. The source is a young woman in good health. CDR3 amino acids: CASSYSHGQGSRQFF. CDR3 DNA: TGTGCCAGCAGTTACTCACACGGACAGGGGTCAAGGCAGTTCTTC.